This T cell receptor beta chain was captured by sequencing in a study of T-cell memory formation after mild COVID-19. This clonotype was observed a handful of times. CDR3 length: 13 amino acids. Losses at the gene ends were 7 bases for V and 6 bases for J; bases not matched to a gene: 10. Germline V CDR1 and CDR2: SQVTM, ANQGSEA. Constant-segment-primed 5'RACE gave TCR alpha and TCR beta cDNA libraries with sample barcodes and UMIs. In TCRdb, the 5' RACE reads were re-called with MiXCR into one record per CDR3 protein. The data show roughly 400,000 distinct CDR3 sequences, with roughly 18% seen just once and around a fifth held by the top ten.

Sequencing used PBMCs or a T cell subset sorted from them (not recorded which). The origin of this receptor is a man aged 18 to 35 who had mild COVID-19 (a few samples of this study predate the infection). Cell type and time point are not known. The rearrangement links TRBV29-1 to TRBJ1-2; 8 bases are shared with TRBD1. The CDR3 DNA reads TGCAGCGCCTTCAGGGGGCTAATCGATGGCTACACCTTC. This gives the protein CSAFRGLIDGYTF.